A single sample is the source of the 15 T cell receptor beta chains below, sequenced in a study of CD4 T cells in relation to SARS-CoV-2 and coronaviruses. Before the COVID-19 pandemic, during about 2011-2019, CD4+ T cells were taken from unexposed donors. Isolation of CD4+ T cells took place after roughly nine days in culture. Sequenced by immunoSEQ multiplex PCR; TCRdb stores in-frame clones only, minus some. The data show around 20,000 clones, with around 66% seen just once and 11% held by the top ten. Their specific antigens are unknown. Specimen: CD4+ T cells from PBMCs, cultured in vitro. These receptors were taken from a human donor in good health.

The chain recombines TRBV5-1 with TRBJ2-1, with 7 nucleotides matching TRBD2. In germline, CDR1 is SGHRS, CDR2 YFSETQ. There are 16 residues in the CDR3. Trimming removed 1 base from V and 5 bases from J; junction bases left unmatched: 9. Written as DNA, the CDR3 is TGCGCCAGCAGCTTGTTGAGCGGGACGGTCGACAATGAGCAGTTCTTC. Protein: CASSLLSGTVDNEQFF.

The rearrangement uses TRBV27 and TRBJ2-1, with 7 bases identical to TRBD1. Germline V lookup: CDR1 MNHEY, CDR2 SMNVEV (reference sequence). V was clipped by 3 bases and J by 6 bases; unmatched bases: 14. The CDR3 has 17 amino acids. The CDR3, as DNA: TGTGCCAGCAGTTTTCGTATTACAGGGGCTACTCGCAATGAGCAGTTCTTC. As protein: CASSFRITGATRNEQFF.

This clone was counted between two and nine times. The genes are TRBV9 and TRBJ1-1; tentative D call: TRBD1 (6 bases). This CDR3 comprises 14 residues. CDR1 SGDLS and CDR2 YYNGEE come from the germline V gene. The V end was cut by 3 bases, the J end by 4 bases, with 13 bases between. CDR3 residues: CASSGRPGATEAFF. For the CDR3, the DNA is TGTGCCAGCAGCGGAAGACCGGGGGCCACTGAAGCTTTCTTT.

The rearrangement joins TRBV5-1 to TRBJ2-1; TRBD1 aligns across 9 bases. With 4 bases clipped from V and 0 bases from J, the junction kept 17 bases outside the gene matches. The germline gives CDR1 SGHRS, CDR2 YFSETQ. The CDR3 is 20 amino acids. As DNA, the CDR3 is TGCGCCAGCAGCCGACACAGGGGGCGGGGAGGCGCCGTCTCCTACAATGAGCAGTTCTTC. Translating gives CASSRHRGRGGAVSYNEQFF.

This clone was observed a handful of times. The V call is TRBV5-8, the J call TRBJ1-6; D is unclear. The length of the CDR3 is 15 residues. The germline V gene encodes CDR1 SGHTS and CDR2 YDEGEE. V shed 1 base and J shed 5 bases, with 10 bases lying between them. As DNA, the CDR3 is TGTGCCAGCAGCTTGAATGGGTGGCATAATTCACCCCTCCACTTT. Translated, it gives CASSLNGWHNSPLHF. The variable domain in full, with the rest retrieved from reference TRBV5-8 and TRBJ1-6, is EAGVTQSPTHLIKTRGQQATLRCSPISGHTSVYWYQQALGLGLQFLLWYDEGEERNRGNFPPRFSGRQFPNYSSELNVNALELEDSALYLCASSLNGWHNSPLHFGNGTRLTVT.

In nucleotides, the CDR3 is TGTGCCAGCAGTGAAGTGGTTTACGAGCAGTACTTC. Residues: CASSEVVYEQYF. The chain is built from TRBV2 and TRBJ2-7; D is uncertain. The V gene's germline CDR1 is SNHLY and CDR2 FYNNEI. This CDR3 has 12 amino acids. V was trimmed by 1 base and J by 4 bases, leaving 5 bases between them.

The J gene is TRBJ2-2, the V gene TRBV18; no reliable D call. The CDR3 covers 14 residues. V lost 3 bases, J lost 6 bases, and 11 bases lay in between. The V gene's germline CDR1 is KGHSH and CDR2 LQKENI. CDR3 sequence (DNA): TGTGCCAGCTCACCCCGGGCCCCCCCCGGGGAGCTGTTTTTT. It codes for CASSPRAPPGELFF.

This clone turned up a few times. This rearrangement joins TRBV28 to TRBJ2-7; D call uncertain. This CDR3 is 11 amino acids long. Trimming shortened V by 5 bases and J by 3 bases, and 5 bases separated the two germline ends. Germline CDR1 reads MDHEN; CDR2 reads SYDVKM. CDR3 region: CASSQNYEQYF. DNA of the CDR3: TGTGCCAGCAGTCAAAACTACGAGCAGTACTTC.

The chain couples TRBV5-1 to TRBJ2-7; D is undetermined. Germline values: CDR1 SGHRS, CDR2 YFSETQ. This CDR3 has 14 residues. With 3 bases removed from V and 2 bases from J, the gap between germline ends came to 12 bases. CDR3 in DNA: TGCGCCAGCAGCTCGCCGGACGCTACCTACGAGCAGTACTTC. Translated: CASSSPDATYEQYF.

V is TRBV30 and J is TRBJ2-5; unclear D gene. V was shortened by 5 bases and J by 6 bases, with 16 bases between the two germline ends. The CDR3 is made up of 13 amino acids. CDR1 and CDR2 (germline): GTSNPN, SVGIG (reference sequence). The CDR3 DNA reads TGTGCCTGGTACCAGGACCTTCCGAAGACCCAGTACTTC. It codes for CAWYQDLPKTQYF. The full variable domain, its missing parts supplied by reference TRBV30 and TRBJ2-5, is SQTIHQWPATLVQPVGSPLSLECTVEGTSNPNLYWYRQAAGRGLQLLFYSVGIGQISSEVPQNLSASRPQDRQFILSSKKLLLSDSGFYLCAWYQDLPKTQYFGPGTRLLVL.

This clone was seen a single time. The rearrangement links TRBV6-6 to TRBJ1-2, with a tentative D call TRBD1 (6 bases). From germline, CDR1 is MNHNY and CDR2 SVGAGI (reference sequence). The CDR3 spans 13 residues. V was clipped by 5 bases and J by 3 bases, with 10 bases between them. CDR3 residues: CASSTGGYYGYTF. CDR3 DNA: TGTGCCAGCAGTACCGGGGGCTACTATGGCTACACCTTC.

This rearrangement joins TRBV19 to TRBJ1-1, with D tentatively TRBD1 (6 bases). The V and J ends lost 4 bases and 1 base respectively, with 13 bases between them. The CDR3 is 15 amino acids. CDR1 and CDR2 from the germline V gene are LNHDA and SQIVND (reference sequence). The CDR3 reads CASSNQAGENTEAFF. In nucleotides, the CDR3 is TGTGCCAGTAGTAACCAAGCAGGGGAGAACACTGAAGCTTTCTTT.

The chain couples TRBV5-1 to TRBJ2-1, with 9 bases matching TRBD2. V was clipped by 0 bases and J by 9 bases; unmatched bases: 10. The CDR3 extends over 16 amino acids. From germline, CDR1 is SGHRS and CDR2 YFSETQ. CDR3 region: CASSLDGGGAVIEQFF. Written as DNA, the CDR3 is TGCGCCAGCAGCTTGGATGGCGGGGGGGCGGTTATTGAGCAGTTCTTC. The full variable domain, its missing parts supplied by reference TRBV5-1 and TRBJ2-1, is KAGVTQTPRYLIKTRGQQVTLSCSPISGHRSVSWYQQTPGQGLQFLFEYFSETQRNKGNFPGRFSGRQFSNSRSEMNVSTLELGDSALYLCASSLDGGGAVIEQFFGPGTRLTVL.

The gene calls are TRBV19 and TRBJ2-7, with 12 bases lining up with TRBD1. V shed 3 bases, J shed 6 bases, and the junction held 12 bases outside the gene matches. Per the germline V gene, CDR1 is LNHDA and CDR2 is SQIVND (reference sequence). The CDR3 sequence is 17 residues long. The CDR3 nucleotides read TGTGCCAGTAGTATTTTCTTTGGCGGGACAGGGGGCGTCGAGCAGTACTTC. It encodes CASSIFFGGTGGVEQYF.

CDR3 in amino acids: CASSLGQGVRTEAFF. CDR3 DNA sequence: TGTGCCAGCAGCCTGGGACAAGGGGTGAGGACTGAAGCTTTCTTT. V usage is TRBV6-6 and J usage is TRBJ1-1, with D possibly TRBD1 on 6 matching bases. Germline lookup yields CDR1 MNHNY and CDR2 SVGAGI (reference sequence). The CDR3 runs 15 residues. Trimming shortened V by 6 bases and J by 5 bases, and 19 bases separated the two germline ends.